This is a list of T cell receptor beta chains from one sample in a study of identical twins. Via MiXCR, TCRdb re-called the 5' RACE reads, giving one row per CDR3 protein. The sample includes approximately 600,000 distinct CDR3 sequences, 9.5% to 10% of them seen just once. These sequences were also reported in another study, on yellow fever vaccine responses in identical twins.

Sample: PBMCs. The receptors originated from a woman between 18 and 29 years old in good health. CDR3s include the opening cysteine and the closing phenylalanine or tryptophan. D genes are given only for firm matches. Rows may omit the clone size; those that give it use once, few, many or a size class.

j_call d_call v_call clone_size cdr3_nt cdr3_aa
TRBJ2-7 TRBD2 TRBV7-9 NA TGTGCCAGCAGTAGTGTTGGGGAGGGGAAGGAGCAGTACTTC CASSSVGEGKEQYF
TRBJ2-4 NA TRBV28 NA TGTGCCAGCAGGTCCGCCTCATTACTAGCCAAAAACATTCAGTACTTC CASRSASLLAKNIQYF
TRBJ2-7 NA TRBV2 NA TGTGCCAGCAGTTCCCTAGCTCCCGGAGGTTACGAGCAGTACTTC CASSSLAPGGYEQYF
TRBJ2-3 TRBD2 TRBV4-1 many TGCGCCAGCAGCCAAGATCGGAGTAGCGGGTTTACAGATACGCAGTATTTT CASSQDRSSGFTDTQYF
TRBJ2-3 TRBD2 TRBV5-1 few TGCGCCAGCAGCTTGGCAACACCGGGACTAGCGGCAGATACGCAGTATTTT CASSLATPGLAADTQYF
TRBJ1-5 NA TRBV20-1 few TGCAGTGCTAGCAGGGTGAACCAGCCCCAGCATTTT CSASRVNQPQHF
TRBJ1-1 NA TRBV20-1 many TGCAGTGCTAGAGTGGGGCAGGGCTGGAACACTGAAGCTTTCTTT CSARVGQGWNTEAFF
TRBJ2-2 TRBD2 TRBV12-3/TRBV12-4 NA TGTGCCATCTGCTCAACTAGCGGGGGAGCAGTTATCACCGGGGAGCTGTTTTTT CAICSTSGGAVITGELFF
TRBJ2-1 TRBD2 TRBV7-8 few TGTGCCAGCAGCTACACGCGGGGGGGCTACAATGAGCAGTTCTTC CASSYTRGGYNEQFF
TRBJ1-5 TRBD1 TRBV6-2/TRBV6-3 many TGTGCCACCAAACGGGACAGGGTGGATCAGCCCCAGCATTTT CATKRDRVDQPQHF
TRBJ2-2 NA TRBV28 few TGTGCCAGCAGTTTATTAGAGAGTCGGAGGAGCTACACCGGGGAGCTGTTTTTT CASSLLESRRSYTGELFF
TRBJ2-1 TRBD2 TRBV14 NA TGTGCCAGCAGCCACCCCCCGACTAGCGGGGGTCAGGGAGAGCAGTTCTTC CASSHPPTSGGQGEQFF
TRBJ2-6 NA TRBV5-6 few TGTGCCAGCAGCTTTTGGGGACCCTCTGGGGCCAACGTCCTGACTTTC CASSFWGPSGANVLTF
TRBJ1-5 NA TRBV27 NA TGTGCCAGCAGTTTTGGCCCCCCGGGTCAGCCCCAGCATTTT CASSFGPPGQPQHF
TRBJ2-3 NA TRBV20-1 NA TGCTGTGCTAGAGATACTTGGGGCCAGTATGCTCCAGATACGCAGTATTTT CCARDTWGQYAPDTQYF
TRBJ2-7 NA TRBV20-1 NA TGCAGTGCTAGGCCCTCAAGAGGCGGGACAAACTACGAGCAGTACTTC CSARPSRGGTNYEQYF
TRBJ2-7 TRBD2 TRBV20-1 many TGCAGTGCTGAGACTAGCGGGGGGGCCTACGAGCAGTACTTC CSAETSGGAYEQYF
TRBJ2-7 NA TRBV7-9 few TGTGCCAGCAGCTCAGCCGGGACTGGAGACTACGAGCAGTACTTC CASSSAGTGDYEQYF
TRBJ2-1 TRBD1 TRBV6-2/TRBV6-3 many TGTGCCAGCAGTTACAAGGAGACAGGGAAAATTTACAATGAGCAGTTCTTC CASSYKETGKIYNEQFF
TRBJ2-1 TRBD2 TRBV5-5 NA TGTGCCGGCAGCTTGCGGGGGTTCGGTTACAGGAATGAGCAGTTCTTC CAGSLRGFGYRNEQFF
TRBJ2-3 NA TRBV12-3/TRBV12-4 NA TGTGCCACCAACCGCGGGGCTAGCCCAGATACGCAGTATTTT CATNRGASPDTQYF
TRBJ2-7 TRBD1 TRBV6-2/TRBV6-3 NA TGTGCCAGCAGTTACAGGAGTCAGGGGGCCTACGAGCAGTACTTC CASSYRSQGAYEQYF
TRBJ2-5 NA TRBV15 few TGTGCCACCAGCATGGCGGGCAGGGGAGAGACCCAGTACTTC CATSMAGRGETQYF
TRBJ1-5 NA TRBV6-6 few TGTGCCAGCAGTTCCCTGTATCAGCCCCAGCATTTT CASSSLYQPQHF